This T cell receptor (beta chain) was identified in a study of cytomegalovirus exposure and HLA in healthy donors. Primers for the PCR totalled 60 Vbeta and 13 Jbeta. Produced via immunoSEQ multiplex PCR; TCRdb's table is partial and in-frame only. The sample shows some 54,000 clones, 75% to 85% of them seen only once. The germline V gene has CDR1 SGHVS and CDR2 FNYEAQ. CDR3 length: 12 amino acids. V was clipped by 5 bases and J by 7 bases, with 8 bases between them. About this clone: What it binds is unknown.

Study-wide points: The authors listed 150 to 200 TCR beta chains as cytomegalovirus-associated. Accounts indicate the classifier identified cytomegalovirus status with strong specificity and sensitivity. TCR beta V segments were, for the most part, productive about 87% or about 30% of the time in an earlier analysis. By HLA locus, TCR association rates varied in a later analysis, with DRB1 showing the most and HLA-C the fewest.

The clonotype originates from a male donor in good health and CMV-seronegative. This chain joins TRBV7-6 and TRBJ2-2; D possibly corresponds to TRBD1 (6 bases). Input material: PBMCs. CDR3 amino acids: CASSPGDGELFF. In DNA, the CDR3 is TGTGCCAGCAGCCCAGGGGACGGGGAGCTGTTTTTT.